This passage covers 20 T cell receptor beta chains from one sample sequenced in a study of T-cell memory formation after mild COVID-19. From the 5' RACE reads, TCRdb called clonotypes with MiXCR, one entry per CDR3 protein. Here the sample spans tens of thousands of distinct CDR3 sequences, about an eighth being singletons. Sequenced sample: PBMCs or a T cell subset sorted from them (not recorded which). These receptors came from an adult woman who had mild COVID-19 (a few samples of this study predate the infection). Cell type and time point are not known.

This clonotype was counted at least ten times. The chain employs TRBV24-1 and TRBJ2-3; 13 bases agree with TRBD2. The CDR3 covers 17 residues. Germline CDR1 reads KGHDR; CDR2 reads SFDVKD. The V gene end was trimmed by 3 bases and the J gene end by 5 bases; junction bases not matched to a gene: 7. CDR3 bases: TGTGCCACCAGTGATGTACTAGCGGGAGGGCTCCAAGATACGCAGTATTTT. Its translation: CATSDVLAGGLQDTQYF.

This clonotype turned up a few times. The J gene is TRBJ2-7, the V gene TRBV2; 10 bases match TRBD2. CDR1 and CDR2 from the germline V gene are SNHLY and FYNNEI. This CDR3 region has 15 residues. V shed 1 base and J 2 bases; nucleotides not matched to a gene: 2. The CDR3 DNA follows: TGTGCCAGCAGTGAAGAAGCGGGAGGGCCCTACGAGCAGTACTTC. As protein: CASSEEAGGPYEQYF.

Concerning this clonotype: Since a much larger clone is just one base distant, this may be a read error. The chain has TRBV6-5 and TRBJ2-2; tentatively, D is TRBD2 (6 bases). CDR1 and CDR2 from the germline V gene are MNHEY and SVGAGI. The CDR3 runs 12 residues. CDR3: CASSYRRGDLFF. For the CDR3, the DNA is TGTGCCAGCAGTTACAGGCGCGGGGATCTGTTTTTT.

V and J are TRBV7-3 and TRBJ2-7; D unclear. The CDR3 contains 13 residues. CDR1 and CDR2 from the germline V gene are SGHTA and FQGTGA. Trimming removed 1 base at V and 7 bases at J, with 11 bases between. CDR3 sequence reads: CASSLSPSGEQYF. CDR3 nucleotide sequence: TGTGCCAGCAGCTTAAGCCCGTCCGGGGAGCAGTACTTC.

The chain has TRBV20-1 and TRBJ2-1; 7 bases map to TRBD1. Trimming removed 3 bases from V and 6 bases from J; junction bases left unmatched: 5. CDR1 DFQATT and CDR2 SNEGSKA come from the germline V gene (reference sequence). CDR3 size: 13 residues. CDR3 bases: TGCAGTGCTAGTAATGACAGGGCCAATGAGCAGTTCTTC. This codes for CSASNDRANEQFF.

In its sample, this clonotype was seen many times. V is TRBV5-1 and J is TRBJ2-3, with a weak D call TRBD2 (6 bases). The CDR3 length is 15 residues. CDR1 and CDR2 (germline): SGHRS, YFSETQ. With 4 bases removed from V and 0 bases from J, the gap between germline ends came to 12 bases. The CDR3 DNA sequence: TGCGCCAGCAGCCCGGGACTGCCTAGCACAGATACGCAGTATTTT. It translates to CASSPGLPSTDTQYF.

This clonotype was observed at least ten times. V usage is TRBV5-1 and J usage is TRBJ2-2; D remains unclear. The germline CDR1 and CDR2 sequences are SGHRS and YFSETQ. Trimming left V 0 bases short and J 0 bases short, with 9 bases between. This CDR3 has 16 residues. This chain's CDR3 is CASSLAGQANTGELFF. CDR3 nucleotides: TGCGCCAGCAGCTTGGCGGGCCAGGCGAACACCGGGGAGCTGTTTTTT.

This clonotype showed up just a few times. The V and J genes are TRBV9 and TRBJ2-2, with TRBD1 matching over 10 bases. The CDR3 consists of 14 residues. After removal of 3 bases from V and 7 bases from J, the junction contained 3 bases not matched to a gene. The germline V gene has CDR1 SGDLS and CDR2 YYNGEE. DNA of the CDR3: TGTGCCAGCAGCGCCGGGACAGGGGTCGGGGAGCTGTTTTTT. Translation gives CASSAGTGVGELFF.

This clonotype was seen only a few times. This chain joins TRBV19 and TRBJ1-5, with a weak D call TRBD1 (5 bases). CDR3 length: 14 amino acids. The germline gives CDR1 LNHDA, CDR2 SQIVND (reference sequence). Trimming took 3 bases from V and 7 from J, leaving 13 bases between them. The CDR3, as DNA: TGTGCCAGTAGTATCCGGGGACCGAGGCAGCCCCAGCATTTT. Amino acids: CASSIRGPRQPQHF.

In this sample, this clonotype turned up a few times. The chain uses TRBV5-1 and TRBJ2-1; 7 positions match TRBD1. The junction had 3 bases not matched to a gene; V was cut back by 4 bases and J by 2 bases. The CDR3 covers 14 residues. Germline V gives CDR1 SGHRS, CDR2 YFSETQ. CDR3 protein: CASSPGTAYNEQFF. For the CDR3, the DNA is TGCGCCAGCAGCCCGGGGACAGCCTACAATGAGCAGTTCTTC.

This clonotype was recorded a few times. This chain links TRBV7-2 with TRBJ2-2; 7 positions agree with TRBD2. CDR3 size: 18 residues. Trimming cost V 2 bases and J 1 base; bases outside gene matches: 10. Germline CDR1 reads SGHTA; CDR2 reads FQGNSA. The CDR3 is CASSLPRLQRGNTGELFF. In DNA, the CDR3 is TGTGCCAGCAGCTTACCGCGATTGCAGCGGGGGAACACCGGGGAGCTGTTTTTT.

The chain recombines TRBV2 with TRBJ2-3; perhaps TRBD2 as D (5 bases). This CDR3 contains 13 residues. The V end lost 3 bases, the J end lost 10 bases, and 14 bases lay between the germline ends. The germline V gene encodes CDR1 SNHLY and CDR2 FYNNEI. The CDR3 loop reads CASSDLLELAQYF. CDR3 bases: TGTGCCAGCAGTGACCTACTAGAGCTTGCGCAGTATTTT.

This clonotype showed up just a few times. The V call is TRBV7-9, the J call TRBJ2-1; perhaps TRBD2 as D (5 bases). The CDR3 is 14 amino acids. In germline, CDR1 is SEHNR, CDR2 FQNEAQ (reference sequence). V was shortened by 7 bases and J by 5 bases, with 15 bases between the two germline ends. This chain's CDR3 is CASTGSGFNNEQFF. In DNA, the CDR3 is TGTGCCAGCACCGGTTCGGGATTTAACAATGAGCAGTTCTTC.

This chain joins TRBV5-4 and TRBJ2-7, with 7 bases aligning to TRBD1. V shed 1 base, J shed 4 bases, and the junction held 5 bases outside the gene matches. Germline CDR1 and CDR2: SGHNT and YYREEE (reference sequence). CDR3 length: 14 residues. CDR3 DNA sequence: TGTGCCAGCAGCTTGACTTCGGGACAGTACGAGCAGTACTTC. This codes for CASSLTSGQYEQYF.

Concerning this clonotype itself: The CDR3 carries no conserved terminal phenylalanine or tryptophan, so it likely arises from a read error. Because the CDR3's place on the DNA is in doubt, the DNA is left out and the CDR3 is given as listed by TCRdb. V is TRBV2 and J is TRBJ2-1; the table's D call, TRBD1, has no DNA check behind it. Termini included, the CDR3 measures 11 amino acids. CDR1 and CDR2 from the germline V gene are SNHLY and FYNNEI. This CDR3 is CASSEGRGAPV.

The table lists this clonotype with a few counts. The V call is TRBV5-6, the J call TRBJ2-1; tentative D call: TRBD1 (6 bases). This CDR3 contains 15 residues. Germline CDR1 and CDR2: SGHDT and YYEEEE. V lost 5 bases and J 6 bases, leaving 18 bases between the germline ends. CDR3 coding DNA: TGTGCCAGCAGTAGAGGACAGCTGTCTACCAATGAGCAGTTCTTC. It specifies CASSRGQLSTNEQFF.

CDR3 residues: CASSQYGTGGTDTQYF. CDR3 DNA sequence: TGCGCCAGCAGTCAGTACGGGACAGGGGGGACAGATACGCAGTATTTT. This chain links TRBV23-1 with TRBJ2-3; 11 bases match TRBD1. TRBV23-1 is flagged as an ORF with uncertain function. The CDR3 covers 16 residues. Trimming removed 3 bases from V and 3 bases from J; junction bases left unmatched: 5.

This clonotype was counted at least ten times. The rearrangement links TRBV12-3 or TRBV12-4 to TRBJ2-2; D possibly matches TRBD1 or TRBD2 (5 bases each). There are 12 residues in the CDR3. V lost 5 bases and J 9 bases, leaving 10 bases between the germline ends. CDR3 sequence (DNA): TGTGCCAGCAGTGCAGGGACCTGGGAGCTGTTTTTT. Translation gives CASSAGTWELFF.

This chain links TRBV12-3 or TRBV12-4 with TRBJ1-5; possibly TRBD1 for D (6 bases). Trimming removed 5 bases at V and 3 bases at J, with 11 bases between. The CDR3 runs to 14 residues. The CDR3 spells CASSLGQYNQPQHF. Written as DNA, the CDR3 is TGTGCCAGCAGTCTAGGACAGTACAATCAGCCCCAGCATTTT.

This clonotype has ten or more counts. The CDR3 is CASTPLDTGELFF. The DNA for the CDR3 is TGCGCCAGCACTCCCCTAGACACCGGGGAGCTGTTTTTT. The chain is built from TRBV5-1 and TRBJ2-2; D uncertain. Trimming cost V 6 bases and J 3 bases, with 9 bases left between them. The V gene's germline CDR1 is SGHRS and CDR2 YFSETQ. The CDR3 spans 13 residues. Full variable domain (rest looked up from reference TRBV5-1 and TRBJ2-2): KAGVTQTPRYLIKTRGQQVTLSCSPISGHRSVSWYQQTPGQGLQFLFEYFSETQRNKGNFPGRFSGRQFSNSRSEMNVSTLELGDSALYLCASTPLDTGELFFGEGSRLTVL.